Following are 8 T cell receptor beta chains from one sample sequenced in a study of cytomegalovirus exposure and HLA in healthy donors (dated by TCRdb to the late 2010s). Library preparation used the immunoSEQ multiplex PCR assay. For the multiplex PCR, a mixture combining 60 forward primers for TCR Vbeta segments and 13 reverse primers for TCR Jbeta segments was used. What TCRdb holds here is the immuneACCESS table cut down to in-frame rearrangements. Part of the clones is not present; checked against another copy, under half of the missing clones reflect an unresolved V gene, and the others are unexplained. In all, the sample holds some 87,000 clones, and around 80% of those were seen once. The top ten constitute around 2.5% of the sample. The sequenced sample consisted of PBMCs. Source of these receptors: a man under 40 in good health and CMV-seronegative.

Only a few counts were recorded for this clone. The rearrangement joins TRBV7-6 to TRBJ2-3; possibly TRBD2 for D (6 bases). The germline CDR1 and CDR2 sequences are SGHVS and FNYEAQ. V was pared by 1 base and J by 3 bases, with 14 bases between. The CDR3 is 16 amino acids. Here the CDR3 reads CASSLGAGKGTDTQYF. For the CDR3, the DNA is TGTGCCAGCAGCTTAGGGGCGGGAAAGGGGACAGATACGCAGTATTTT.

The CDR3 spells CASSLKQGTYEQYF. CDR3 in DNA: TGCGCCAGCAGCTTGAAGCAGGGTACATACGAGCAGTACTTC. The chain recombines TRBV5-1 with TRBJ2-7; weak D call: TRBD1 (5 bases). V dropped 1 base and J dropped 4 bases, with 12 bases sitting between them. The CDR3 length is 14 residues. Germline V gives CDR1 SGHRS, CDR2 YFSETQ.

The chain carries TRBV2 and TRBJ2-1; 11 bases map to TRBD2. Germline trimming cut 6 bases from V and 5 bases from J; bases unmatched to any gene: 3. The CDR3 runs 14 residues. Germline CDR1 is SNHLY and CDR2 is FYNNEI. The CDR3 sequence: CASRRLAGNNEQFF. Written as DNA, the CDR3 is TGTGCCAGCAGGAGACTAGCGGGGAACAATGAGCAGTTCTTC.

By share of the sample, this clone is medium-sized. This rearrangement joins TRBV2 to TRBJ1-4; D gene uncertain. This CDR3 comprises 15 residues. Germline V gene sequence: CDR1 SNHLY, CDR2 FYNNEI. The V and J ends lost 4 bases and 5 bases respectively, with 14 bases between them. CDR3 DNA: TGTGCCAGCAGTGGGAGACGTAGGGAGAATGAAAAACTGTTTTTT. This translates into CASSGRRRENEKLFF.

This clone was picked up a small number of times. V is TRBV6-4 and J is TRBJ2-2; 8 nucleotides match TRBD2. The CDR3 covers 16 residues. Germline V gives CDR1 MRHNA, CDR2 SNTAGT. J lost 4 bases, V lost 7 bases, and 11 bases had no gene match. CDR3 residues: CASKRMSGGGTGELFF. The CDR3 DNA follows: TGTGCCAGCAAGAGGATGTCCGGGGGGGGCACCGGGGAGCTGTTTTTT.

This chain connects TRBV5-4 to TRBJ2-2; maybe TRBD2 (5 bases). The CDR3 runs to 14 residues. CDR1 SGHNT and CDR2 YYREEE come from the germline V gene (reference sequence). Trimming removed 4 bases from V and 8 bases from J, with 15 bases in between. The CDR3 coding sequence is TGTGCCAGCAGCCGAGTCCGGGGTACAGGGGAGCTGTTTTTT. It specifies CASSRVRGTGELFF.

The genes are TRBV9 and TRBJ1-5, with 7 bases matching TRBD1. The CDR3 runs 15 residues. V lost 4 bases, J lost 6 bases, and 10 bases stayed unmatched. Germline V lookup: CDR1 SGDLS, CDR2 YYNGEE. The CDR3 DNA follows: TGTGCCAGCAGCAGCCGGGACAGCGGAGTTCAGCCCCAGCATTTT. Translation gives CASSSRDSGVQPQHF.

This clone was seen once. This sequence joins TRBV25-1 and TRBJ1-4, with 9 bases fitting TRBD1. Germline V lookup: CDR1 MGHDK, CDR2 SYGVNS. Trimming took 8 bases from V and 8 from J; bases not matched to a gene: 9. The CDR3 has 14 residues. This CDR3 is CASSRDRVGEKLFF. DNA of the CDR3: TGTGCCAGCTCCCGGGACAGGGTCGGGGAAAAACTGTTTTTT.